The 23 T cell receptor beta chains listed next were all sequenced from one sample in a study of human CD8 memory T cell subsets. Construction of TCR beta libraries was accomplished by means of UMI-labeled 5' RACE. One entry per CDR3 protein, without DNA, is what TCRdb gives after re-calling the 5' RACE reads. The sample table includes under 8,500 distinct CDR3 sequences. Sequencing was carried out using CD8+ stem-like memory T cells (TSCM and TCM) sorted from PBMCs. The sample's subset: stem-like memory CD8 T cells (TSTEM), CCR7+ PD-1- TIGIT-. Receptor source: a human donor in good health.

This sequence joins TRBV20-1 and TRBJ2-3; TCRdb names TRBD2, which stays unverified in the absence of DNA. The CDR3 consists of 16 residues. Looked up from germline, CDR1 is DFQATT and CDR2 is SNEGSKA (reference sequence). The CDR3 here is CSARPMTSGSTDTQYF.

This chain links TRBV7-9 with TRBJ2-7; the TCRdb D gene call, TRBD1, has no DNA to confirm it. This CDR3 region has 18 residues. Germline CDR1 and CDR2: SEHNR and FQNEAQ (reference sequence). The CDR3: CASSPTSPARESPYEQYF.

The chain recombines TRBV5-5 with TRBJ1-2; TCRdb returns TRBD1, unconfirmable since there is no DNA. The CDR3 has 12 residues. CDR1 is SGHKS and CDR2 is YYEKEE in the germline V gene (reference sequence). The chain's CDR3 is CASSWTGNGYTF.

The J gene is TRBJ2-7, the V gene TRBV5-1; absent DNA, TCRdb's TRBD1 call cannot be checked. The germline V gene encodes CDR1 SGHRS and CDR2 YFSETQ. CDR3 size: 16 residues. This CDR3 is CASSLAPLDDYYEQYF.

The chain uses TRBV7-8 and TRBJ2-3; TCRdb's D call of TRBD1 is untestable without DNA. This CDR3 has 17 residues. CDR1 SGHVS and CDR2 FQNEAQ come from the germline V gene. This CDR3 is CASSFREIGRGADTQYF.

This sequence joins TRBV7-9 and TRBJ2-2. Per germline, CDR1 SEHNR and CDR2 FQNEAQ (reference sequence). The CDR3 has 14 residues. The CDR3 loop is CASSPDVNTGELFF. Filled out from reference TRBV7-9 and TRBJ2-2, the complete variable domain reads DTGVSQNPRHKITKRGQNVTFRCDPISEHNRLYWYRQTLGQGPEFLTYFQNEAQLEKSRLLSDRFSAERPKGSFSTLEIQRTEQGDSAMYLCASSPDVNTGELFFGEGSRLTVL.

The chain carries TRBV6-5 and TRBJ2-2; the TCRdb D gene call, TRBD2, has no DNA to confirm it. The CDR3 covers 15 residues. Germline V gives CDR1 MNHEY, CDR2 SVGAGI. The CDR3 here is CASTPSGTNTGELFF.

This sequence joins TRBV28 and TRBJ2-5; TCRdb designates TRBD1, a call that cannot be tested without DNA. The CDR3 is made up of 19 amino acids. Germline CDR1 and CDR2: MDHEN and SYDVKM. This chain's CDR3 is CASSGWGDRDPQHQETQYF.

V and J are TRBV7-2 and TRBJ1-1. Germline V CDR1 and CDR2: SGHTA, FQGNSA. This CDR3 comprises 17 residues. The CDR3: CASSSGSGRGPNTEAFF.

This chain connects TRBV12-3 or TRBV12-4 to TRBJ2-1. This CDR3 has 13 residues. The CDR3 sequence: CASSPAGVGEQFF.

The CDR3 is CASSSRGTSGIYEQYF. The rearrangement uses TRBV7-9 and TRBJ2-7; absent DNA, TCRdb's TRBD2 call cannot be checked. The CDR3 runs to 16 residues. The V gene's germline CDR1 is SEHNR and CDR2 FQNEAQ (reference sequence).

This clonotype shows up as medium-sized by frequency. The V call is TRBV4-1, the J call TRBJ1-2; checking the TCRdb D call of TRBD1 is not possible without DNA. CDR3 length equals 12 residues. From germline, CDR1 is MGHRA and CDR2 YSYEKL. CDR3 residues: CASSQAGYGYTF.

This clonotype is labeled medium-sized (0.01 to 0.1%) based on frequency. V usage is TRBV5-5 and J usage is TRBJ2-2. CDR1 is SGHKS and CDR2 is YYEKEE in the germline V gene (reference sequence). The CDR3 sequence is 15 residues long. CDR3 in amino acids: CASSYRVTNTGELFF.

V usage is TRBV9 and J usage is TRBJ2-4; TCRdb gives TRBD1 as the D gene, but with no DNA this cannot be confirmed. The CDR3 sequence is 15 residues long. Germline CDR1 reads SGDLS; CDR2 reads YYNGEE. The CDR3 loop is CASSVGQGPGNIQYF.

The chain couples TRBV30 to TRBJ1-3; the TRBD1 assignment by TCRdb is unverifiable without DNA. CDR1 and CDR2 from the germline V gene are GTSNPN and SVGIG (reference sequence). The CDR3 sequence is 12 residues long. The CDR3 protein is CAWKFPGNTIYF.

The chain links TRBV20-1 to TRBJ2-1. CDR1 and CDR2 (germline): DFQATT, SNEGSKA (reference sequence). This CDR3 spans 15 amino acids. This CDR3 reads CSASNVLSSYNEQFF.

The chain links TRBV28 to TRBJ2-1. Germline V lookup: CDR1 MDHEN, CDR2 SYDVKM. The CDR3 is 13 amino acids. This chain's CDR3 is CASRSFRSDEQFF.

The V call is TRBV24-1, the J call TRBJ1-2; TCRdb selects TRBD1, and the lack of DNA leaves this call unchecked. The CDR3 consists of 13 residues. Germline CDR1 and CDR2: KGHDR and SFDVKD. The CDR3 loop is CATSDQGAFGYTF.

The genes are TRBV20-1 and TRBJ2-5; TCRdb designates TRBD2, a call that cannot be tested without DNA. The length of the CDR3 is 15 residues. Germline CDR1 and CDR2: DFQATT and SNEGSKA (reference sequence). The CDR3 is CSARSGDHPPETQYF.

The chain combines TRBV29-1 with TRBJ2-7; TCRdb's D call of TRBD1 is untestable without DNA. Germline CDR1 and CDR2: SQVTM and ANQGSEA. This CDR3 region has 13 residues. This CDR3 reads CSVRQGQTYEQYF.

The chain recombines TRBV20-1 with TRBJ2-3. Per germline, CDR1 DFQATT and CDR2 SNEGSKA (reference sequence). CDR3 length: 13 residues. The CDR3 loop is CSSFLDRRDTQYF.

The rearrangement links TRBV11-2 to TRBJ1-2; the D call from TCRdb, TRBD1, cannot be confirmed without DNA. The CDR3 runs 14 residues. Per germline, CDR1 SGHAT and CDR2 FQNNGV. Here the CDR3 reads CASSPGRGLYGYTF.

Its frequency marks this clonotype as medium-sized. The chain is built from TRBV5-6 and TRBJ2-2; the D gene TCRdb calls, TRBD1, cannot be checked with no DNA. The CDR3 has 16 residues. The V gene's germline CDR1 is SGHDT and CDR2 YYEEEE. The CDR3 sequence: CASSFLVPSRPGELFF.